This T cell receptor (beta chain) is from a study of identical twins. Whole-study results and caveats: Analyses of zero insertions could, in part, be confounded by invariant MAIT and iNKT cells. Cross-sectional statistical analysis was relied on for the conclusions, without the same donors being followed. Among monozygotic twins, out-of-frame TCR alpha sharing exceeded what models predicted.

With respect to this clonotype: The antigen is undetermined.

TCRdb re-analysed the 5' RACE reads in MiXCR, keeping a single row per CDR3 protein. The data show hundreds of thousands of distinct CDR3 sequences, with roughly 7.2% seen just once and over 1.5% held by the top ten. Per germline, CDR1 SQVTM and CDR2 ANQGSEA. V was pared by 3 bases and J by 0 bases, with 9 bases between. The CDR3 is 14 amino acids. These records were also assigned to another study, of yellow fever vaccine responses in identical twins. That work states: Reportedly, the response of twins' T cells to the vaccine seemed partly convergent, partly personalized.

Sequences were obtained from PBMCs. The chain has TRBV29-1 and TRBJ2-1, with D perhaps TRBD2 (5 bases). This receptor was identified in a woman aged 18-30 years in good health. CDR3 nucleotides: TGCAGCGTTGAGGATACTAGCTCCTACAATGAGCAGTTCTTC. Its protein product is CSVEDTSSYNEQFF.